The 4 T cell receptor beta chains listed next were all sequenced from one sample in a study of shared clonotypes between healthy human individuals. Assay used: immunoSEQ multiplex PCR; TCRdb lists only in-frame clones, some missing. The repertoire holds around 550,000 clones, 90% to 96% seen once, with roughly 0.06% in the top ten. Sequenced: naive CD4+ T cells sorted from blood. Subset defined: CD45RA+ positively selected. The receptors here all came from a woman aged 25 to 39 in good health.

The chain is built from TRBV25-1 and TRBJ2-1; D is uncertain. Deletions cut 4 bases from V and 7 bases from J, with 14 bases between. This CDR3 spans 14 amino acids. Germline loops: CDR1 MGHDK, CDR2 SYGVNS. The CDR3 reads CASSVRGFGNEQFF. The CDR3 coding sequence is TGTGCCAGCAGTGTCCGTGGGTTCGGGAATGAGCAGTTCTTC. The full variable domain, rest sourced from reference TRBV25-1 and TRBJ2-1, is EADIYQTPRYLVIGTGKKITLECSQTMGHDKMYWYQQDPGMELHLIHYSYGVNSTEKGDLSSESTVSRIRTEHFPLTLESARPSHTSQYLCASSVRGFGNEQFFGPGTRLTVL.

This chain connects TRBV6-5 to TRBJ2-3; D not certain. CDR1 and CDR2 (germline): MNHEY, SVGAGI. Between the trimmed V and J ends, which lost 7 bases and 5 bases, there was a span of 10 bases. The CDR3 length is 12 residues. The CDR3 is CASTSLGDTQYF. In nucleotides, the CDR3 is TGTGCCAGCACATCGCTGGGAGATACGCAGTATTTT.

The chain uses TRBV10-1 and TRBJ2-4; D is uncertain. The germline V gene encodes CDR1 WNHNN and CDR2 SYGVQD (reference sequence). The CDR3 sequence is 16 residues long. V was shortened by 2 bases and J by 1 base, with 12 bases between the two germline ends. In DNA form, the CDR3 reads TGCGCCAGCAGTGAGGAGTCTAGTGGGGCCAAAAACATTCAGTACTTC. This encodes CASSEESSGAKNIQYF.

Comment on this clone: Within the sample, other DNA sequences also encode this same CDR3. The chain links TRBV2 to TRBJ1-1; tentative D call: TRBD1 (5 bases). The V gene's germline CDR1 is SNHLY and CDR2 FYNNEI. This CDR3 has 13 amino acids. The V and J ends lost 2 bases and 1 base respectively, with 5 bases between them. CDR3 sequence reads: CASSEQGNTEAFF. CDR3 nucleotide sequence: TGTGCCAGCAGTGAACAGGGGAACACTGAAGCTTTCTTT.